This T cell receptor (beta chain) was recovered during a study of regulatory T cells in long-lasting Graves disease. For the study at large: More than 5 years of antithyroid drugs with positive TSH receptor antibodies defined persistent Graves' disease.

Arm-PCR of CDR3 regions and iRepertoire HTBI primers were used to build TCR beta libraries. TCRdb re-called the multiplex PCR reads through MiXCR, storing one row per CDR3 protein. Of around 460,000 distinct CDR3 sequences in the sample, 20% to 25% were seen once. CDR1 and CDR2 (germline): SQVTM, ANQGSEA. The V and J ends lost 7 bases and 1 base, in that order; junction bases with no gene match: 6. CDR3 length: 14 amino acids. Time point here: persistent/refractory GD, antithyroid drugs over 5 years with positive TRAb. Preparation of the TCR library used RNA extracted from PBMCs. This clonotype was recorded many times.

The receptor was isolated from a female donor with Graves disease. The chain employs TRBV29-1 and TRBJ1-4; 7 nucleotides align to TRBD1. Sequenced here: peripheral blood mononuclear cells (PBMCs), sampled when the disease was refractory, from a patient treated with antithyroid drugs. The CDR3 sequence is CSGSTGETNEKLFF. CDR3 DNA sequence: TGCAGCGGATCCACAGGGGAAACTAATGAAAAACTGTTTTTT.